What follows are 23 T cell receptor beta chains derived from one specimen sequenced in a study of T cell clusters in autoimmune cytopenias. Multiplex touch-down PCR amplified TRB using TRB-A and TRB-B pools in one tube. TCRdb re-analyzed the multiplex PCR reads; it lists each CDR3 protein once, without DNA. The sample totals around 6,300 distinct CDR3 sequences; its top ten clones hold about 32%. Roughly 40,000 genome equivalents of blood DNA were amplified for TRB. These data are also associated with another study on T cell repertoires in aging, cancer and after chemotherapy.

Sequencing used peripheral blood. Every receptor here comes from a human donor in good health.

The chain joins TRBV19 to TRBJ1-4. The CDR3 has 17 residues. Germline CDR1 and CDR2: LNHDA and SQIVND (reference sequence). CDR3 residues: CASSNLRAGGRGEKLFF.

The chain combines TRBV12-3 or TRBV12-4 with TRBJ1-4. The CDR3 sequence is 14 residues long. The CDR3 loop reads CASRHGRLNEKLFF.

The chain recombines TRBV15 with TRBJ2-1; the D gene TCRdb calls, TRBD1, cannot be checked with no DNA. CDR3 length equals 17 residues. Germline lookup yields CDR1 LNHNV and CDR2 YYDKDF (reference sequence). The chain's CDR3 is CATSRPATGASYNEQFF.

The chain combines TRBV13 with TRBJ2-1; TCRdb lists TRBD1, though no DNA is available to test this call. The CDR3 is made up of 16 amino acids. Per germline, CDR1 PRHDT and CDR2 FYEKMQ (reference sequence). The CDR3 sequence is CASSLVPGASYNEQFF.

The CDR3 reads CASSETISRNGDTQYF. The genes are TRBV5-4 and TRBJ2-3. Germline CDR1 SGHNT, CDR2 YYREEE (reference sequence). This CDR3 region has 16 residues.

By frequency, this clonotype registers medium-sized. The CDR3 spells CASSISRAGGGEQFF. The V gene is TRBV19, the J gene TRBJ2-1; TCRdb gives TRBD1 as the D gene, but with no DNA this cannot be confirmed. Germline assignment: CDR1 LNHDA and CDR2 SQIVND (reference sequence). The CDR3 length is 15 residues.

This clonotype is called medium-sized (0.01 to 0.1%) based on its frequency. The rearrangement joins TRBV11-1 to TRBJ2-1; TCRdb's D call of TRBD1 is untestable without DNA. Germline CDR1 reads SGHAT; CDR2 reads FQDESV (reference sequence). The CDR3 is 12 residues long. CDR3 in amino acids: CASSRREGAEFF.

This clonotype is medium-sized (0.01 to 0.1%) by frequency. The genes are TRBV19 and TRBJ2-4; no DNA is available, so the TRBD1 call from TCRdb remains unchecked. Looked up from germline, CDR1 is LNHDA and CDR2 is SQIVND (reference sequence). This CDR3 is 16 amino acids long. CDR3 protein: CASTPTGEGVKNIQYF.

The CDR3 region is CASSDLLDTQYF. The chain carries TRBV18 and TRBJ2-3. CDR3 size: 12 residues. Germline V gives CDR1 KGHSH, CDR2 LQKENI. Full variable domain (outside the CDR3, taken from reference TRBV18 and TRBJ2-3): NAGVMQNPRHLVRRRGQEARLRCSPMKGHSHVYWYRQLPEEGLKFMVYLQKENIIDESGMPKERFSAEFPKEGPSILRIQQVVRGDSAAYFCASSDLLDTQYFGPGTRLTVL.

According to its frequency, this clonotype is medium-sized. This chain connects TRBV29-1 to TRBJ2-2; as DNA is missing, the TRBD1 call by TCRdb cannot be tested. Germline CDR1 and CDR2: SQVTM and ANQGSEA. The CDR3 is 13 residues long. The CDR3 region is CSTRESGTGELFF.

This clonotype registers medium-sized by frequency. CDR3 amino acids: CASSIQLAGGHEQFF. V and J are TRBV19 and TRBJ2-1; TCRdb returns TRBD2, unconfirmable since there is no DNA. The CDR3 is 15 residues long. CDR1 is LNHDA, CDR2 SQIVND, per germline (reference sequence).

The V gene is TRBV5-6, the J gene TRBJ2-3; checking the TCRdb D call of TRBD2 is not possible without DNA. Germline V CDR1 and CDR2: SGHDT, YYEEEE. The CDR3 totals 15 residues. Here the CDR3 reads CASSRVGGSRDTQYF.

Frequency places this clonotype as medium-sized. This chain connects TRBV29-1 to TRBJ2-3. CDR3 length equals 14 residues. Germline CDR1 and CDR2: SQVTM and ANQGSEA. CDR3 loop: CSVERRSSTDTQYF.

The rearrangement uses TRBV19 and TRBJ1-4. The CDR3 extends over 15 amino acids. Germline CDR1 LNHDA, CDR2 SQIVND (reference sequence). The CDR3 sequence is CASSSSSATNEKLFF.

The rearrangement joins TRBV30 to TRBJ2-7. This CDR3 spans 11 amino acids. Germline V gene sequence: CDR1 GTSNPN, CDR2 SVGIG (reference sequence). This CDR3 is CAWDRSYEQYF. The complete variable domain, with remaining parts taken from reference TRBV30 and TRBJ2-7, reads SQTIHQWPATLVQPVGSPLSLECTVEGTSNPNLYWYRQAAGRGLQLLFYSVGIGQISSEVPQNLSASRPQDRQFILSSKKLLLSDSGFYLCAWDRSYEQYFGPGTRLTVT.

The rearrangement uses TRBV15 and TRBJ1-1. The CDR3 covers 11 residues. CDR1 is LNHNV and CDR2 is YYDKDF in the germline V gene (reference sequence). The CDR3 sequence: CATSRPPEAFF.

The CDR3 region is CASSPLGQGYYEQYF. The chain combines TRBV18 with TRBJ2-7; the D call from TCRdb, TRBD1, cannot be confirmed without DNA. The CDR3 spans 15 residues. Germline V lookup: CDR1 KGHSH, CDR2 LQKENI.

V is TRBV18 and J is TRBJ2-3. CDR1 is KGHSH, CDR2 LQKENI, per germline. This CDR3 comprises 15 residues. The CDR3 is CASSPGWSVTDTQYF.

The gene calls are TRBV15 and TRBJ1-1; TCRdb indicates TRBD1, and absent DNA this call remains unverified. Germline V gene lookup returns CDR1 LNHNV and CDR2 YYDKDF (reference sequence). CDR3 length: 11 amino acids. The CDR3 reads CATRGQAEAFF.

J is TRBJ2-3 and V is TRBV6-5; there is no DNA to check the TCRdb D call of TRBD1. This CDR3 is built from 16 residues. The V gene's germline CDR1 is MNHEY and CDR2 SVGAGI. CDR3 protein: CASSSYDRGDTDTQYF.

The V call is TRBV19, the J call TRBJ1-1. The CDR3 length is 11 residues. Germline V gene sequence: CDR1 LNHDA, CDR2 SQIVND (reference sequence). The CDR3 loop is CASSMEVGAFF. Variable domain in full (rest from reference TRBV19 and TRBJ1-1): DGGITQSPKYLFRKEGQNVTLSCEQNLNHDAMYWYRQDPGQGLRLIYYSQIVNDFQKGDIAEGYSVSREKKESFPLTVTSAQKNPTAFYLCASSMEVGAFFGQGTRLTVV.

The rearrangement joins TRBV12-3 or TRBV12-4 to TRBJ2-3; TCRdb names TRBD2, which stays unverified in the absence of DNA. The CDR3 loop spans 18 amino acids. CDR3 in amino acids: CASSSPPTSGGRTDTQYF.

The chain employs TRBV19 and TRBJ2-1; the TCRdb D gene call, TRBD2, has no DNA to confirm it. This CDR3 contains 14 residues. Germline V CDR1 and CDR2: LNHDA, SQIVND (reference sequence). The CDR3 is CASKVAGGPNEQFF.